This T cell receptor beta chain was obtained from a study of shared clonotypes between healthy human individuals. Data came from immunoSEQ multiplex PCR; TCRdb stores just in-frame clones and leaves some out. The sample holds about 2.2 million clones, roughly 95% seen once. Trimming removed 5 bases from V and 3 bases from J; junction bases left unmatched: 9. The CDR3 totals 15 residues. Germline V CDR1 and CDR2: SEHNR, FQNEAQ (reference sequence). Naive CD8 cells were CD45RO-negative, positively selected for CCR7, excluding terminally differentiated effector memory CD45RA+ cells. V gene TRBV7-9 combines with J gene TRBJ2-7, with 8 bases matching TRBD2. Sequencing input: naive CD8+ T cells from PBMCs. This TCR was recovered from a man younger than 30 in good health. Some clones in this sample may be carry-over from other donors' samples. The DNA of the CDR3 is TGTGCCAGCAGCCCCAGGTCGGGACTAGTCTACGAGCAGTACTTC. Its translation: CASSPRSGLVYEQYF.